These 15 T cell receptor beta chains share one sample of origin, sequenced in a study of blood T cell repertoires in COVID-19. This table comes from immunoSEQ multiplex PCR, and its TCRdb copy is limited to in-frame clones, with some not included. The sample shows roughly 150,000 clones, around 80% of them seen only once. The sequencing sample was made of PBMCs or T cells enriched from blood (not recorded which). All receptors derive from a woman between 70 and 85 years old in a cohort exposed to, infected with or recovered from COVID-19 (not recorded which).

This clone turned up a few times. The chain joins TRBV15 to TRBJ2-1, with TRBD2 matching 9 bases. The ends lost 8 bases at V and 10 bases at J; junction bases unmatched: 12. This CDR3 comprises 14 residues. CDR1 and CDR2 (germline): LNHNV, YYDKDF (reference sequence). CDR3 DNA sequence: TGTGCCACCCGTCTCGTAGCGGGAGATCGGGAGCAGTTCTTC. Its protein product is CATRLVAGDREQFF. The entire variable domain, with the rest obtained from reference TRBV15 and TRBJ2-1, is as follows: DAMVIQNPRYQVTQFGKPVTLSCSQTLNHNVMYWYQQKSSQAPKLLFHYYDKDFNNEADTPDNFQSRRPNTSFCFLDIRSPGLGDTAMYLCATRLVAGDREQFFGPGTRLTVL.

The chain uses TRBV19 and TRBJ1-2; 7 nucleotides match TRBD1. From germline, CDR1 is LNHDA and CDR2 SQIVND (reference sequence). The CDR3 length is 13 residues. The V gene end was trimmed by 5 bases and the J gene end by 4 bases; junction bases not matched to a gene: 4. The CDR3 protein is CASSAQGPYGYTF. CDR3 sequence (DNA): TGTGCCAGTAGTGCACAGGGGCCCTATGGCTACACCTTC.

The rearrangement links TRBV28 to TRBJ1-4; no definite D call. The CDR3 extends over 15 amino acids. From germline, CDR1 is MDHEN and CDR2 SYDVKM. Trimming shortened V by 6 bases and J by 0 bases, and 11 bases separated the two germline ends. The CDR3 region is CASRLGRATNEKLFF. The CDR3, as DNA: TGTGCCAGCAGACTCGGGAGGGCAACTAATGAAAAACTGTTTTTT.

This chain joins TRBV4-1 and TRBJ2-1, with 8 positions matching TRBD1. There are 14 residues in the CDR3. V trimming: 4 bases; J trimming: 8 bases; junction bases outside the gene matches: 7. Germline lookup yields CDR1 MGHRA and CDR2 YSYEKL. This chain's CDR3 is CASSRRAGGDEQFF. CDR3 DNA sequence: TGCGCCAGCAGCCGGAGGGCAGGGGGCGATGAGCAGTTCTTC.

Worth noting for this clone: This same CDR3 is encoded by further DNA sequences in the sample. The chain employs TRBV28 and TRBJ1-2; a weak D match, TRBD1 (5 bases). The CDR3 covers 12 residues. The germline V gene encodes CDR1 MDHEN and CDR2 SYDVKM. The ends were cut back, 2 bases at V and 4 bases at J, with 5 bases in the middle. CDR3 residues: CASSLQGYGYTF. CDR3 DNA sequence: TGTGCCAGCAGTTTACAGGGCTATGGCTACACCTTC.

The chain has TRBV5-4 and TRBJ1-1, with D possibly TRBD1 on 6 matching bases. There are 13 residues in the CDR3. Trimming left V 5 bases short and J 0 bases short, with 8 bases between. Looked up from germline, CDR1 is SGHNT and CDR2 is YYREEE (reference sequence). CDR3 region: CASSGTMNTEAFF. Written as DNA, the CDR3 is TGTGCCAGCAGTGGGACAATGAACACTGAAGCTTTCTTT.

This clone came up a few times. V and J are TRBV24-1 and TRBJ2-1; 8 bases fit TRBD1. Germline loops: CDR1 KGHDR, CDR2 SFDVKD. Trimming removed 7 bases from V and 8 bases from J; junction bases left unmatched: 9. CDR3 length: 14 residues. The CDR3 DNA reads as TGTGCCACCAGCCGGACAGGGAACGCCGATGAGCAGTTCTTC. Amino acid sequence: CATSRTGNADEQFF.

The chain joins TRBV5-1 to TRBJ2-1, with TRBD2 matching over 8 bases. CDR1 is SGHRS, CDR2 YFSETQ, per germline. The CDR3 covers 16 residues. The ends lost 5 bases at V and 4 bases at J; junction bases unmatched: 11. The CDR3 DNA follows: TGCGCCAGCAGAACACCGGGACTAGGATTATACAATGAGCAGTTCTTC. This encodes CASRTPGLGLYNEQFF.

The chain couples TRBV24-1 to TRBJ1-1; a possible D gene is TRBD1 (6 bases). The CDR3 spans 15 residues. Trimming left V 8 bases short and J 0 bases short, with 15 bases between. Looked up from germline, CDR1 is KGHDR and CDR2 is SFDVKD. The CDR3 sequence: CATKAGEGMNTEAFF. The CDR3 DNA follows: TGTGCCACCAAAGCAGGGGAAGGGATGAACACTGAAGCTTTCTTT.

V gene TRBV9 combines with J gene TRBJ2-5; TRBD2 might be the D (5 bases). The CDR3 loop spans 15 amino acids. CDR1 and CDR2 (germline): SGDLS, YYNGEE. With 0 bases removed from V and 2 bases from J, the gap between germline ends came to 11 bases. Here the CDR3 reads CASSVASGIQETQYF. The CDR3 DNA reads TGTGCCAGCAGCGTAGCTTCCGGGATACAAGAGACCCAGTACTTC. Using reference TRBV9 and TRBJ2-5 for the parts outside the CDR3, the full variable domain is DSGVTQTPKHLITATGQRVTLRCSPRSGDLSVYWYQQSLDQGLQFLIQYYNGEERAKGNILERFSAQQFPDLHSELNLSSLELGDSALYFCASSVASGIQETQYFGPGTRLLVL.

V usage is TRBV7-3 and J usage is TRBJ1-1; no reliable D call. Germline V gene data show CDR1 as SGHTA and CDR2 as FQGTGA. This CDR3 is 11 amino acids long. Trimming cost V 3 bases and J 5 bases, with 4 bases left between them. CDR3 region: CASSFLTEAFF. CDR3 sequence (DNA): TGTGCCAGCAGCTTTCTGACTGAAGCTTTCTTT.

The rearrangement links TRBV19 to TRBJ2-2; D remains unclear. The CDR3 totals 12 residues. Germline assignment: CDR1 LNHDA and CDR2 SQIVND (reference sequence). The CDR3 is CASNLNTGELFF. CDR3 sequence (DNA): TGTGCTTCGAACTTAAACACCGGGGAGCTGTTTTTT. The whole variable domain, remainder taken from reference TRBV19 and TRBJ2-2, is DGGITQSPKYLFRKEGQNVTLSCEQNLNHDAMYWYRQDPGQGLRLIYYSQIVNDFQKGDIAEGYSVSREKKESFPLTVTSAQKNPTAFYLCASNLNTGELFFGEGSRLTVL.

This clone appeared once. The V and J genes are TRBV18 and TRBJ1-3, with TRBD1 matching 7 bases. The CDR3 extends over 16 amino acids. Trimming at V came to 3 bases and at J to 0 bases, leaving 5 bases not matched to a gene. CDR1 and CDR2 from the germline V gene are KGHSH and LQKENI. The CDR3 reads CASSPNDRVSGNTIYF. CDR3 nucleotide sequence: TGTGCCAGCTCACCTAATGACAGGGTCTCTGGAAACACCATATATTTT.

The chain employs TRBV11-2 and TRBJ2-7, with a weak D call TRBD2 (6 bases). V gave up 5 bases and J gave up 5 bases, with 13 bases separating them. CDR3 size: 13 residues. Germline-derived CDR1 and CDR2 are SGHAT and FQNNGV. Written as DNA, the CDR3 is TGTGCCAGCAGCCGGAGGGGTGGGCACGAGCAGTACTTC. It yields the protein CASSRRGGHEQYF. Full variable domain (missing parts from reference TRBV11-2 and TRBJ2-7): EAGVAQSPRYKIIEKRQSVAFWCNPISGHATLYWYQQILGQGPKLLIQFQNNGVVDDSQLPKDRFSAERLKGVDSTLKIQPAKLEDSAVYLCASSRRGGHEQYFGPGTRLTVT.

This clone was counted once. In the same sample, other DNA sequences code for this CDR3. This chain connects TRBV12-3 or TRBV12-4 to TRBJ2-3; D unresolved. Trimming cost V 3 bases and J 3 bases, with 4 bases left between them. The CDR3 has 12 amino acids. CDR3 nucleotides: TGTGCCAGCAGTTTCAGTACAGATACGCAGTATTTT. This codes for CASSFSTDTQYF.